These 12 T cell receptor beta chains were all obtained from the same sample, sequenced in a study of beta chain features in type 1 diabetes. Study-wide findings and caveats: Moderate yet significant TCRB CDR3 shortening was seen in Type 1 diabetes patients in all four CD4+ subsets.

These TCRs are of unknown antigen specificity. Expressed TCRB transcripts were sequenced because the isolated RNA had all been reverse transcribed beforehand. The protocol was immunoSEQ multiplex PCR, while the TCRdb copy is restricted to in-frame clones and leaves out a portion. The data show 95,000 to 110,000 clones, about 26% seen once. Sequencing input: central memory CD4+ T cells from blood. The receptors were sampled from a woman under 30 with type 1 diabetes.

CDR3 sequence: CASSSGLAGPLETQYF. The CDR3 DNA follows: TGTGCCAGCAGTTCGGGACTAGCGGGACCCCTAGAGACCCAGTACTTC. The V call is TRBV28, the J call TRBJ2-5; 13 bases are a match to TRBD2. This CDR3 spans 16 amino acids. J lost 4 bases, V lost 4 bases, and 6 bases had no gene match. Germline V gene lookup returns CDR1 MDHEN and CDR2 SYDVKM. Complete variable domain (other parts from reference TRBV28 and TRBJ2-5): DVKVTQSSRYLVKRTGEKVFLECVQDMDHENMFWYRQDPGLGLRLIYFSYDVKMKEKGDIPEGYSVSREKKERFSLILESASTNQTSMYLCASSSGLAGPLETQYFGPGTRLLVL.

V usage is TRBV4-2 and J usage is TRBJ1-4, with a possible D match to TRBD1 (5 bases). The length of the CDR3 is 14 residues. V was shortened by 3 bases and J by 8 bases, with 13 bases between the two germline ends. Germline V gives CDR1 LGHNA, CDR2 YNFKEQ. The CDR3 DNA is TGTGCCAGCAGCCAGGAGAGACAGAAGGAAAAACTGTTTTTT. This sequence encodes CASSQERQKEKLFF.

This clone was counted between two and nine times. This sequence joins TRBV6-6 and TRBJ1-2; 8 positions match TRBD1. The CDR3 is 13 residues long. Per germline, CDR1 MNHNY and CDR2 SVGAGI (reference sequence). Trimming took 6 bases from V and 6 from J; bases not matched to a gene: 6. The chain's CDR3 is CASSRGQADGYTF. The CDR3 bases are TGTGCCAGCAGCCGGGGACAGGCCGATGGCTACACCTTC.

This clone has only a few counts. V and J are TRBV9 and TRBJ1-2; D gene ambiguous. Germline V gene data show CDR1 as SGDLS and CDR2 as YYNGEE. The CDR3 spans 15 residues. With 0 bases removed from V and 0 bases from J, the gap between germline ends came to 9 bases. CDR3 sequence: CASSVGEFTNYGYTF. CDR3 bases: TGTGCCAGCAGCGTAGGAGAGTTTACTAACTATGGCTACACCTTC.

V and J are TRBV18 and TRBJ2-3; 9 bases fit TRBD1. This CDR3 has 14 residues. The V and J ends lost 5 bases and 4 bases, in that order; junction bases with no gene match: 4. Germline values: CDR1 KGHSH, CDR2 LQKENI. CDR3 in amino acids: CASSSTGGADTQYF. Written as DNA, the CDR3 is TGTGCCAGCTCATCAACAGGGGGCGCAGATACGCAGTATTTT.

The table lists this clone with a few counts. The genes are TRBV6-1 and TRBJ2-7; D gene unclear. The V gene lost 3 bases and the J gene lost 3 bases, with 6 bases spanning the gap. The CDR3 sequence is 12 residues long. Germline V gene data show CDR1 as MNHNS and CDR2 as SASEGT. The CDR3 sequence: CASSDLLYEQYF. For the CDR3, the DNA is TGTGCCAGCAGTGACCTACTCTACGAGCAGTACTTC.

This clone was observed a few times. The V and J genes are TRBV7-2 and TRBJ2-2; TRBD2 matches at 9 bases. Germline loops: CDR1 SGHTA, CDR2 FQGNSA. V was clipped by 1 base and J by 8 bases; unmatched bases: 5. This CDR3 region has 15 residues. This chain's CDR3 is CASSLGLAGVGELFF. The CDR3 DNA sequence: TGTGCCAGCAGCTTAGGATTAGCGGGAGTGGGGGAGCTGTTTTTT. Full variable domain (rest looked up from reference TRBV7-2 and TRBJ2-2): GAGVSQSPSNKVTEKGKDVELRCDPISGHTALYWYRQSLGQGLEFLIYFQGNSAPDKSGLPSDRFSAERTGGSVSTLTIQRTQQEDSAVYLCASSLGLAGVGELFFGEGSRLTVL.

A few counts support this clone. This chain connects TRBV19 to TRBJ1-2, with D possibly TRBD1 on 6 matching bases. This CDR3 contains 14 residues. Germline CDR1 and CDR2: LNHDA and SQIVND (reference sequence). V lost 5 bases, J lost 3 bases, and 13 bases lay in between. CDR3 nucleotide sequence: TGTGCCAGTAGTCTACAGGGTTTTGACTATGGCTACACCTTC. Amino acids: CASSLQGFDYGYTF.

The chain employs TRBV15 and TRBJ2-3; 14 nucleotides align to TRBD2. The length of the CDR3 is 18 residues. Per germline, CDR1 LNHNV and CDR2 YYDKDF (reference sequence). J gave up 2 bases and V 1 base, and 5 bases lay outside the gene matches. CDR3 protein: CATSRGGTSGSFTDTQYF. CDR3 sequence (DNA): TGTGCCACCAGCAGAGGGGGGACTAGCGGGAGTTTCACAGATACGCAGTATTTT.

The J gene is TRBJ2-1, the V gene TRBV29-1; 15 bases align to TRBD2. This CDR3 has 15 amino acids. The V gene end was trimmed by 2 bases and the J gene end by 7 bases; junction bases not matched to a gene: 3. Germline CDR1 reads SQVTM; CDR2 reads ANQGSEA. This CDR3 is CSVEFGTSGRNEQFF. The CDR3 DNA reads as TGCAGCGTTGAATTTGGGACTAGCGGGAGGAATGAGCAGTTCTTC.

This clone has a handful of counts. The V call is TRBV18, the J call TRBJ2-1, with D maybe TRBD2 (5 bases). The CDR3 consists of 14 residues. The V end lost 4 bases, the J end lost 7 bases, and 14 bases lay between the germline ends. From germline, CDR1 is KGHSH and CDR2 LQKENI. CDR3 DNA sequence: TGTGCCAGCTCACGCTCATGGACGGGGAATGAGCAGTTCTTC. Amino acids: CASSRSWTGNEQFF.

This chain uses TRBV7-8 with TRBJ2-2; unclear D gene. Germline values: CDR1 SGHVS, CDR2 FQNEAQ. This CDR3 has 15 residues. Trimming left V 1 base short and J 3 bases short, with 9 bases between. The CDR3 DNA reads TGTGCCAGCAGCTTAGGAGGAGTATACACCGGGGAGCTGTTTTTT. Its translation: CASSLGGVYTGELFF.